This entry describes one TCR beta chain. Germline CDR1 is SQVTM and CDR2 is ANQGSEA. The CDR3 covers 12 residues. Trimming took off 6 bases at V and 1 base at J, with 7 bases between the two ends. TCRdb's table, derived via immunoSEQ multiplex PCR, lists solely in-frame clones and lacks some. The repertoire consists of fewer than 400,000 clones, with more than 85% occurring once and the leading ten covering about 18%. This specimen comes from a study of blood T cell repertoires in COVID-19. Across about 22 US areas, participants ranged in age from about 18 to 90 years. Participants reported their clinical history, and cohort assignment relied on those reports.

Material for sequencing was PBMCs or T cells enriched from blood (not recorded which). This receptor was taken from a woman under 40 who had recovered from COVID-19. The gene calls are TRBV29-1 and TRBJ1-5; tentatively, D is TRBD1 (6 bases). CDR3 protein: CSVGQSNQPQHF. CDR3 DNA sequence: TGCAGCGTAGGACAGAGCAATCAGCCCCAGCATTTT.